These 20 T cell receptor beta chains were all obtained from the same sample, sequenced in a study of blood T cell repertoires in COVID-19. TCRdb's copy holds only in-frame clones and misses some; the assay was immunoSEQ multiplex PCR. Here the sample spans around 46,000 clones, roughly 80% being singletons. Sample: peripheral blood. The receptors were gathered from a man aged 35 to 55 with acute or convalescent COVID-19.

This clone was detected a few times. This chain uses TRBV3-1 (or the pseudogene TRBV3-2) with TRBJ2-1, with TRBD1 matching over 8 bases. CDR1 and CDR2 (germline): LGHDT, YNNKEL (reference sequence). Trimming took 6 bases from V and 15 from J; bases not matched to a gene: 10. This CDR3 region has 12 residues. The CDR3 reads CASSHRDRRWFF. CDR3 coding DNA: TGTGCCAGCAGTCACCGGGACAGGAGATGGTTCTTC.

This clone occurred a few times. The chain links TRBV3-1 (or the pseudogene TRBV3-2) to TRBJ1-6, with TRBD1 as a possible D gene (6 bases). Trimming cost V 4 bases and J 7 bases, with 11 bases left between them. The CDR3 runs to 14 residues. Per germline, CDR1 LGHDT and CDR2 YNNKEL (reference sequence). The CDR3 region is CASSRPGENSPLHF. The CDR3 DNA sequence: TGTGCCAGCAGCCGCCCAGGGGAGAATTCACCCCTCCACTTT.

The V gene is TRBV6-2 or TRBV6-3, the J gene TRBJ2-7; tentative D call: TRBD1 (5 bases). Trimming took off 0 bases at V and 4 bases at J, with 10 bases between the two ends. CDR1 is MNHEY and CDR2 is SVGEGT in the germline V gene. The CDR3 sequence is 14 residues long. CDR3 loop: CASSYSPGSYEQYF. DNA for the CDR3: TGTGCCAGCAGTTACTCCCCAGGGTCGTACGAGCAGTACTTC.

This clone was recorded only once. The J gene is TRBJ2-3, the V gene TRBV6-5, with TRBD2 identical over 9 bases. The V and J ends lost 6 bases and 5 bases, in that order; junction bases with no gene match: 3. The germline CDR1 and CDR2 sequences are MNHEY and SVGAGI. The length of the CDR3 is 13 residues. Here the CDR3 DNA reads TGTGCCAGCAGGGGTAGCGGGGGAGATACGCAGTATTTT. Its protein is CASRGSGGDTQYF.

The V gene is TRBV19, the J gene TRBJ2-1; the match to TRBD2 covers 9 bases. J was trimmed by 2 bases and V by 5 bases; bases with no gene match: 10. CDR3 length: 17 residues. The germline CDR1 and CDR2 sequences are LNHDA and SQIVND (reference sequence). The CDR3, as DNA: TGTGCCAGTAGTCCAGCCCTCCCTAGCGGGGCCTACAATGAGCAGTTCTTC. This sequence encodes CASSPALPSGAYNEQFF.

V gene TRBV5-1 combines with J gene TRBJ1-1; no clear D. The CDR3 extends over 13 amino acids. Trimming removed 2 bases from V and 0 bases from J, with 5 bases in between. CDR1 SGHRS and CDR2 YFSETQ come from the germline V gene. CDR3: CASSFYLNTEAFF. DNA for the CDR3: TGCGCCAGCAGCTTCTACCTGAACACTGAAGCTTTCTTT.

The CDR3 spells CASSQTVYGYTF. As DNA, the CDR3 is TGTGCCAGCAGCCAAACGGTGTATGGCTACACCTTC. The J gene is TRBJ1-2, the V gene TRBV3-1 (or the pseudogene TRBV3-2); no firm D call. V gave up 2 bases and J gave up 5 bases, with 6 bases separating them. CDR3 length: 12 amino acids. CDR1 and CDR2 from the germline V gene are LGHDT and YNNKEL (reference sequence).

The CDR3 loop reads CASSLIGQGLTGANVLTF. The CDR3 coding sequence is TGCGCCAGCAGCTTAATAGGACAGGGACTTACTGGGGCCAACGTCCTGACTTTC. The gene calls are TRBV5-1 and TRBJ2-6, with TRBD1 matching over 8 bases. This CDR3 contains 18 residues. Germline loops: CDR1 SGHRS, CDR2 YFSETQ. J was trimmed by 2 bases and V by 2 bases; bases with no gene match: 9.

V usage is TRBV6-5 and J usage is TRBJ1-3; TRBD1 matches 9 bases. The CDR3 runs 15 residues. The germline CDR1 and CDR2 sequences are MNHEY and SVGAGI. Trimming took 7 bases from V and 0 from J; bases not matched to a gene: 4. CDR3: CASKQGASSGNTIYF. CDR3 sequence (DNA): TGTGCCAGCAAACAGGGGGCGAGCTCTGGAAACACCATATATTTT.

The chain employs TRBV30 and TRBJ2-7; 10 bases match TRBD1. V was pared by 0 bases and J by 3 bases, with 2 bases of the junction left unmatched. CDR3 length: 14 residues. The germline gives CDR1 GTSNPN, CDR2 SVGIG (reference sequence). The CDR3, as DNA: TGTGCCTGGAGTGTCTGGACAGGGGGCTACGAGCAGTACTTC. It codes for CAWSVWTGGYEQYF.

The V gene is TRBV18, the J gene TRBJ2-1; 12 bases map to TRBD2. CDR3 size: 19 residues. The V gene end was trimmed by 2 bases and the J gene end by 0 bases; junction bases not matched to a gene: 8. Germline V lookup: CDR1 KGHSH, CDR2 LQKENI. The CDR3 reads CASSPVSTSGGSSYNEQFF. Here the CDR3 DNA reads TGTGCCAGCTCACCAGTTTCTACTAGCGGGGGGAGCTCCTACAATGAGCAGTTCTTC.

J is TRBJ2-7 and V is TRBV14; 9 bases are a match to TRBD1. V dropped 6 bases and J dropped 5; count of bases not matched to a gene: 5. CDR3 length: 13 residues. Germline CDR1 SGHDN, CDR2 FVKESK. The CDR3 DNA reads as TGTGCCAGCAGAGGGACAGGGCTGCACGAGCAGTACTTC. Its translation: CASRGTGLHEQYF.

This chain links TRBV6-5 with TRBJ2-1, with a possible D match to TRBD1 (5 bases). The germline V and J ends were trimmed by 6 bases and 6 bases, with 18 bases remaining between them. This CDR3 is built from 15 residues. CDR1 is MNHEY, CDR2 SVGAGI, per germline. The CDR3 nucleotides read TGTGCCAGCAGCCAGGCAGGGATTGGAAGCAATGAGCAGTTCTTC. Translating it yields CASSQAGIGSNEQFF.

The chain has TRBV3-1 (or the pseudogene TRBV3-2) and TRBJ1-6, with 8 nucleotides matching TRBD1. The CDR3 is made up of 14 amino acids. Germline V gene data show CDR1 as LGHDT and CDR2 as YNNKEL (reference sequence). Trimming cost V 3 bases and J 10 bases; bases outside gene matches: 5. Written as DNA, the CDR3 is TGTGCCAGCAGCCACGGGACAGGCTCATCACCCCTCCACTTT. Translated: CASSHGTGSSPLHF.

V gene TRBV6-4 combines with J gene TRBJ2-1; D is uncertain. The V gene lost 0 bases and the J gene lost 6 bases, with 12 bases spanning the gap. Germline V gene sequence: CDR1 MRHNA, CDR2 SNTAGT. This CDR3 has 15 amino acids. The CDR3, as DNA: TGTGCCAGCAGTGACTCACAGAACCCTTCCAATGAGCAGTTCTTC. It specifies CASSDSQNPSNEQFF.

The chain has TRBV2 and TRBJ1-6; 7 bases match TRBD1. The germline CDR1 and CDR2 sequences are SNHLY and FYNNEI. The CDR3 contains 13 residues. V lost 8 bases to trimming and J lost 7 bases; unmatched junction nucleotides: 5. CDR3 amino acids: CASRGTVNSPLHF. Written as DNA, the CDR3 is TGTGCCAGCCGGGGGACAGTAAATTCACCCCTCCACTTT.

This rearrangement joins TRBV2 to TRBJ1-2; TRBD1 matches 9 bases. V lost 4 bases, J lost 8 bases, and 8 bases stayed unmatched. Germline loops: CDR1 SNHLY, CDR2 FYNNEI. CDR3 length: 14 residues. CDR3 DNA sequence: TGTGCCAGCAGTGGACAGGGGGGCGAATGGGGCTACACCTTC. This sequence encodes CASSGQGGEWGYTF.

This CDR3 reads CASSRGTPNTEAFF. CDR3 nucleotides: TGTGCCAGCAGCCGGGGGACTCCGAACACTGAAGCTTTCTTT. The J gene is TRBJ1-1, the V gene TRBV7-9; D is perhaps TRBD1 (5 bases). Germline V lookup: CDR1 SEHNR, CDR2 FQNEAQ (reference sequence). The CDR3 contains 14 residues. Trimming took off 5 bases at V and 1 base at J, with 11 bases between the two ends.

The genes are TRBV30 and TRBJ1-1; the D is unclear. Trimming took 0 bases from V and 1 from J, leaving 6 bases between them. The CDR3 is 13 residues long. Germline lookup yields CDR1 GTSNPN and CDR2 SVGIG (reference sequence). CDR3 region: CAWSVQENTEAFF. The CDR3, as DNA: TGTGCCTGGAGTGTACAAGAGAACACTGAAGCTTTCTTT.

The chain couples TRBV3-1 (or the pseudogene TRBV3-2) to TRBJ1-2; D unresolved. CDR1 LGHDT and CDR2 YNNKEL come from the germline V gene (reference sequence). The CDR3 has 12 residues. V gave up 8 bases and J gave up 6 bases, with 13 bases separating them. CDR3 DNA: TGTGCCAGCGCCCGGGGTCGGGATGGCTACACCTTC. Its translation: CASARGRDGYTF.